Below, one T cell receptor (beta chain) is given with its context. Its antigen is not known. The V gene's germline CDR1 is SGHRS and CDR2 YFSETQ. Trimming cost V 4 bases and J 9 bases, with 20 bases left between them. There are 15 residues in the CDR3. The protocol was immunoSEQ multiplex PCR, while the TCRdb copy is restricted to in-frame clones and leaves out a portion. Of fewer than 6,000 clones in the sample, roughly 1.9% were seen once. The source of the sample is a study of T cells after posttransplantation cyclophosphamide. Study-level findings and limits: Skin or GI-infiltrating T cells shared few TRB sequences with blood. TRB clonality was highly associated with recipient CMV seropositivity and reactivation.

Busulfan-fludarabine conditioning, marrow transplant, and cyclophosphamide on days +3 and +4 were administered. The receptor was isolated from a male patient aged 25-45 years who received an allogeneic stem cell transplant from a related donor, was CMV-positive, and had no GVHD. Some T cells may originate from the graft donor. The chain recombines TRBV5-1 with TRBJ2-1; D is ambiguous. Sequenced here: PBMCs, sampled 242 days after a stem cell transplant with posttransplant cyclophosphamide. The CDR3 spells CASSPLMTSSAEQFF. Written as DNA, the CDR3 is TGCGCCAGCAGCCCTCTTATGACTTCTTCGGCTGAGCAGTTCTTC.